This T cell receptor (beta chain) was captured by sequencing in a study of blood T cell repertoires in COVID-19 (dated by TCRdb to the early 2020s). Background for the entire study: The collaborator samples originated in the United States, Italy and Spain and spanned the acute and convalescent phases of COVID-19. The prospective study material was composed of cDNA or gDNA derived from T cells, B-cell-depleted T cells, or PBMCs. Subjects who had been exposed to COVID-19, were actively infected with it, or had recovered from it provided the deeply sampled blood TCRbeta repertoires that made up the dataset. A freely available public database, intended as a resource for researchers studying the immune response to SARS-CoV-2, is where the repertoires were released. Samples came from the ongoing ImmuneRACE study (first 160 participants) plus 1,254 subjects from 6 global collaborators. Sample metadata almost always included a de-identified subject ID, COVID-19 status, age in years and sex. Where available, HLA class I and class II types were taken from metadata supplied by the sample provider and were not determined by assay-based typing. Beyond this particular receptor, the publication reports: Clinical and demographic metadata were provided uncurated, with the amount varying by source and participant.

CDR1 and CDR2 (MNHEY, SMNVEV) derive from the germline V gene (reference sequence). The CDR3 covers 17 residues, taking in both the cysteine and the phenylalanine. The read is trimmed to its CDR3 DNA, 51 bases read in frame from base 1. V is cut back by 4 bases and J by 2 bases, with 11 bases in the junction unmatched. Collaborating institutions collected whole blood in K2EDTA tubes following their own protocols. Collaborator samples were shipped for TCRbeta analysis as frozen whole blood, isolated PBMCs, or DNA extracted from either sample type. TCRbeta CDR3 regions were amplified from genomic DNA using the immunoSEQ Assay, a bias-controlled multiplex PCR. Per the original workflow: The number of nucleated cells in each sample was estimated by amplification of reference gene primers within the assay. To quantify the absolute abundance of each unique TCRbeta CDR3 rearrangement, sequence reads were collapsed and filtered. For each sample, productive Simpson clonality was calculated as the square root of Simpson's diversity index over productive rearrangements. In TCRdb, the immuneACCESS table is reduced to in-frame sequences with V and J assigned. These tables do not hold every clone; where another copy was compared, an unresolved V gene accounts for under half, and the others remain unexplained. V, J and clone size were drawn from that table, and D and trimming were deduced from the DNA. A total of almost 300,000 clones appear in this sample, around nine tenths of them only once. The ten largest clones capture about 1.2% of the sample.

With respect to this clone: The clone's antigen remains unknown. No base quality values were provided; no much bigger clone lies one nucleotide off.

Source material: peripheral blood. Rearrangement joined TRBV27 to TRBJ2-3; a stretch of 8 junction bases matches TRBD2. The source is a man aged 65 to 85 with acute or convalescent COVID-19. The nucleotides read TGTGCCAGCAGTTCCTCTAGCGGGCCCACTATCACAGATACGCAGTATTTT. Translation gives CASSSSSGPTITDTQYF.